Following are 28 T cell receptor beta chains from one sample sequenced in a study of T cells after yellow fever vaccination. TCRdb analysed the 5' RACE reads with MiXCR anew, one entry per CDR3 protein. The profile shows under 550,000 distinct CDR3 sequences, 21% of them singletons. Specimen: PBMCs, collected approximately 22 days after the first yellow fever vaccination. The receptors stem from a man between 18 and 35 years old who received the YFV17D yellow fever vaccine.

This clonotype was seen only a few times. This chain links TRBV7-9 with TRBJ1-5; D may be TRBD1 (5 bases). With 5 bases removed from V and 4 bases from J, the gap between germline ends came to 12 bases. Germline V lookup: CDR1 SEHNR, CDR2 FQNEAQ (reference sequence). The length of the CDR3 is 14 residues. Here the CDR3 reads CASSPAGLNQPQHF. The CDR3 region has the DNA TGTGCCAGCAGCCCCGCGGGGCTAAATCAGCCCCAGCATTTT. Full variable domain (missing parts from reference TRBV7-9 and TRBJ1-5): DTGVSQNPRHKITKRGQNVTFRCDPISEHNRLYWYRQTLGQGPEFLTYFQNEAQLEKSRLLSDRFSAERPKGSFSTLEIQRTEQGDSAMYLCASSPAGLNQPQHFGDGTRLSIL.

This clonotype was seen a handful of times. This chain links TRBV30 with TRBJ1-1; no definite D call. Germline V gene data show CDR1 as GTSNPN and CDR2 as SVGIG (reference sequence). The ends were cut back, 4 bases at V and 7 bases at J, with 19 bases in the middle. CDR3 length: 14 residues. CDR3 region: CAWMQEGLMNEAFF. The CDR3 DNA is TGTGCCTGGATGCAGGAAGGGCTAATGAATGAAGCTTTCTTT.

The sample holds many counts of this clonotype. V gene TRBV5-1 combines with J gene TRBJ2-7; D remains unclear. CDR1 is SGHRS and CDR2 is YFSETQ in the germline V gene. The CDR3 has 14 amino acids. Deletions cut 0 bases from V and 0 bases from J, with 7 bases between. CDR3 residues: CASSLETASYEQYF. CDR3 bases: TGCGCCAGCAGCTTGGAGACTGCCTCCTACGAGCAGTACTTC. Based on the CDR3 plus reference TRBV5-1 and TRBJ2-7, the full variable domain is KAGVTQTPRYLIKTRGQQVTLSCSPISGHRSVSWYQQTPGQGLQFLFEYFSETQRNKGNFPGRFSGRQFSNSRSEMNVSTLELGDSALYLCASSLETASYEQYFGPGTRLTVT.

The chain combines TRBV6-1 with TRBJ2-3, with D perhaps TRBD2 (7 bases). This CDR3 spans 18 amino acids. With 8 bases removed from V and 0 bases from J, the gap between germline ends came to 24 bases. Germline CDR1 and CDR2: MNHNS and SASEGT. CDR3 nucleotide sequence: TGTGCCAGCCATCCCCTATGGGGGGGGGCCCCTAGCACAGATACGCAGTATTTT. Its translation is CASHPLWGGAPSTDTQYF.

This chain links TRBV5-1 with TRBJ1-3; possibly TRBD1 for D (6 bases). The germline gives CDR1 SGHRS, CDR2 YFSETQ. Trimming removed 0 bases at V and 0 bases at J, with 7 bases between. The CDR3 spans 15 residues. The CDR3 reads CASSLGTASGNTIYF. CDR3 sequence (DNA): TGCGCCAGCAGCTTGGGGACAGCCTCTGGAAACACCATATATTTT.

This rearrangement joins TRBV3-1 to TRBJ2-7; TRBD2 matches at 8 bases. This CDR3 is 13 amino acids long. V was clipped by 6 bases and J by 4 bases; unmatched bases: 5. The V gene's germline CDR1 is LGHDT and CDR2 YNNKEL (reference sequence). As DNA, the CDR3 is TGTGCCAGCAGTCGACTAGCGAATTACGAGCAGTACTTC. Its protein product is CASSRLANYEQYF.

This clonotype was detected only a few times. V and J are TRBV5-4 and TRBJ2-4, with TRBD1 as a possible D gene (6 bases). The germline V and J ends were trimmed by 4 bases and 0 bases, with 14 bases remaining between them. Per the germline V gene, CDR1 is SGHNT and CDR2 is YYREEE (reference sequence). The CDR3 totals 16 residues. The CDR3 spells CASSPDSILAKNIQYF. In nucleotides, the CDR3 is TGTGCCAGCAGCCCGGACAGTATCCTAGCCAAAAACATTCAGTACTTC.

J is TRBJ2-2 and V is TRBV6-1, with 13 bases matching TRBD2. V lost 6 bases, J lost 5 bases, and 6 bases stayed unmatched. CDR3 length: 16 amino acids. CDR1 is MNHNS, CDR2 SASEGT, per germline. The CDR3 protein is CASSRLAGGRTGELFF. CDR3 coding DNA: TGTGCCAGCAGCCGACTAGCGGGGGGACGGACCGGGGAGCTGTTTTTT.

This clonotype showed up just a few times. The chain carries TRBV12-3 or TRBV12-4 and TRBJ2-3; the D gene is possibly TRBD1 (5 bases). There are 12 residues in the CDR3. The V and J ends lost 7 bases and 6 bases respectively, with 11 bases between them. The CDR3 region is CASNQGADTQYF. DNA for the CDR3: TGTGCCAGCAACCAGGGCGCCGATACGCAGTATTTT.

The V and J genes are TRBV10-3 and TRBJ2-5; the D is unclear. CDR1 is ENHRY, CDR2 SYGVKD, per germline. Trimming removed 3 bases from V and 3 bases from J, with 14 bases in between. There are 15 residues in the CDR3. CDR3 DNA: TGTGCCATCAGTGACCCCACAGTCACTGAAGAGACCCAGTACTTC. It translates to CAISDPTVTEETQYF.

Only a few counts were recorded for this clonotype. The chain has TRBV28 and TRBJ2-7, with 8 bases aligning to TRBD1. Germline V gene sequence: CDR1 MDHEN, CDR2 SYDVKM. The CDR3 is made up of 15 amino acids. V was pared by 5 bases and J by 3 bases, with 9 bases of the junction left unmatched. The CDR3 spells CASSLRTGLYYEQYF. CDR3 nucleotide sequence: TGTGCCAGCAGTCTTCGGACAGGGCTTTACTACGAGCAGTACTTC. Together with reference TRBV28 and TRBJ2-7, the CDR3 gives the full variable domain: DVKVTQSSRYLVKRTGEKVFLECVQDMDHENMFWYRQDPGLGLRLIYFSYDVKMKEKGDIPEGYSVSREKKERFSLILESASTNQTSMYLCASSLRTGLYYEQYFGPGTRLTVT.

V gene TRBV18 combines with J gene TRBJ2-7, with 10 bases aligning to TRBD1. Unmatched junction bases numbered 8, after V lost 3 bases and J lost 12 bases. CDR1 is KGHSH, CDR2 LQKENI, per germline. The CDR3 runs 13 residues. The chain's CDR3 is CASSPWDRGYSYF. CDR3 coding DNA: TGTGCCAGCTCACCGTGGGACAGGGGCTATTCGTACTTC.

This rearrangement joins TRBV7-9 to TRBJ2-4; D is uncertain. CDR1 SEHNR and CDR2 FQNEAQ come from the germline V gene (reference sequence). This CDR3 comprises 13 residues. Trimming cost V 3 bases and J 8 bases, with 11 bases left between them. CDR3 DNA: TGTGCCAGCAGCTTGGGTGGAGTTGACATTCAGTACTTC. It specifies CASSLGGVDIQYF.

This clonotype was observed at least ten times. V and J are TRBV20-1 and TRBJ2-1; 9 positions match TRBD1. Germline V gives CDR1 DFQATT, CDR2 SNEGSKA (reference sequence). CDR3 length: 15 amino acids. V gave up 5 bases and J gave up 8 bases; unmatched junction bases: 13. CDR3 residues: CSAGTGTGIWDEQFF. The CDR3 DNA follows: TGCAGTGCTGGAACCGGGACAGGGATTTGGGATGAGCAGTTCTTC.

V and J are TRBV12-3 or TRBV12-4 and TRBJ2-2; the match to TRBD2 covers 12 bases. CDR3 length: 15 residues. With V trimmed by 5 bases and J by 7 bases, 5 bases remained unmatched. As DNA, the CDR3 is TGTGCCAGCAGTCCTAGCGGGGGGGCCTACGGGGAGCTGTTTTTT. Protein sequence: CASSPSGGAYGELFF.

The rearrangement uses TRBV25-1 and TRBJ1-1; 9 bases are a match to TRBD1. The CDR3 is made up of 15 amino acids. The V segment lost 5 bases and the J segment 6 bases; nucleotides outside the gene matches: 10. Per germline, CDR1 MGHDK and CDR2 SYGVNS. The CDR3 loop is CASSSSGTGIPEAFF. DNA for the CDR3: TGTGCCAGCAGTAGTTCCGGGACAGGGATCCCTGAAGCTTTCTTT.

V gene TRBV6-1 combines with J gene TRBJ2-7, with D maybe TRBD2 (5 bases). This CDR3 has 15 residues. V lost 5 bases and J lost 0, with 14 bases in between. Germline V lookup: CDR1 MNHNS, CDR2 SASEGT. The CDR3 region is CASSTGGVASYEQYF. CDR3 DNA: TGTGCCAGCAGTACCGGAGGCGTAGCCTCCTACGAGCAGTACTTC.

This clonotype was seen a handful of times. This chain links TRBV4-1 with TRBJ2-3, with 10 bases lining up with TRBD1. With 6 bases clipped from V and 4 bases from J, the junction kept 16 bases outside the gene matches. Germline V gives CDR1 MGHRA, CDR2 YSYEKL. The CDR3 covers 18 residues. CDR3 sequence: CASRLLFSGTGDADTQYF. The CDR3 nucleotides are TGCGCCAGCAGACTCCTTTTTTCCGGGACAGGGGACGCAGATACGCAGTATTTT.

This clonotype was seen a handful of times. The rearrangement links TRBV29-1 to TRBJ2-7; D is perhaps TRBD2 (5 bases). The CDR3 extends over 15 amino acids. Trimming took off 0 bases at V and 3 bases at J, with 15 bases between the two ends. From germline, CDR1 is SQVTM and CDR2 ANQGSEA. The CDR3 protein is CSVEDPGSKVYEQYF. The CDR3 DNA reads TGCAGCGTTGAAGATCCGGGGAGCAAAGTCTACGAGCAGTACTTC.

This clonotype was detected a few times. In DNA, the CDR3 is TGTGCCTGGAGCGTCGGGGCAGGTCCTGCCTACGAGCAGTACTTC. Translated, it gives CAWSVGAGPAYEQYF. V gene TRBV30 combines with J gene TRBJ2-7; D assignment may be TRBD1 or TRBD2 (5 bases each). V dropped 3 bases and J dropped 2 bases, with 17 bases sitting between them. The CDR3 is made up of 15 amino acids. Germline V CDR1 and CDR2: GTSNPN, SVGIG (reference sequence). The full variable domain, in which reference TRBV30 and TRBJ2-7 provide the parts outside the CDR3, is SQTIHQWPATLVQPVGSPLSLECTVEGTSNPNLYWYRQAAGRGLQLLFYSVGIGQISSEVPQNLSASRPQDRQFILSSKKLLLSDSGFYLCAWSVGAGPAYEQYFGPGTRLTVT.

The chain carries TRBV10-2 and TRBJ1-5; 7 bases line up with TRBD1. The V gene's germline CDR1 is WSHSY and CDR2 SAAADI. The length of the CDR3 is 15 residues. J was trimmed by 8 bases and V by 3 bases; bases with no gene match: 10. CDR3 region: CASSDVQGGGEPQHF. The DNA of the CDR3 is TGCGCCAGCAGTGACGTCCAGGGGGGAGGGGAGCCCCAGCATTTT.

This clonotype was observed a few times. This chain links TRBV7-3 with TRBJ1-6; 9 nucleotides agree with TRBD1. The CDR3 is 15 amino acids. Germline V gives CDR1 SGHTA, CDR2 FQGTGA. Trimming removed 5 bases from V and 10 bases from J; junction bases left unmatched: 9. The CDR3 loop reads CASSQAPGQGSPLHF. The CDR3 nucleotides read TGTGCCAGCAGCCAAGCACCGGGACAGGGCTCACCCCTCCACTTT.

This clonotype has only a few counts. CDR3 region: CASSLGGPGNTIYF. CDR3 DNA: TGTGCCAGCAGCTTAGGGGGGCCTGGAAACACCATATATTTT. The rearrangement links TRBV7-8 to TRBJ1-3; the D gene is possibly TRBD1 (6 bases). V lost 1 base, J lost 2 bases, and 6 bases lay in between. The germline V gene has CDR1 SGHVS and CDR2 FQNEAQ. The CDR3 consists of 14 residues.

A few counts support this clonotype. The V and J genes are TRBV5-1 and TRBJ2-5; D is possibly TRBD1 (7 bases). V shed 4 bases and J shed 5 bases, with 18 bases lying between them. The germline V gene has CDR1 SGHRS and CDR2 YFSETQ. The CDR3 spans 15 residues. The CDR3 here is CASSSGGTVPETQYF. CDR3 DNA: TGCGCCAGCAGCAGTGGGGGGACAGTCCCTGAGACCCAGTACTTC.

The J gene is TRBJ2-4, the V gene TRBV6-1; maybe TRBD1 (5 bases). Trimming pared 2 bases from V and 12 bases from J, leaving 14 bases between. The CDR3 extends over 13 amino acids. CDR1 is MNHNS and CDR2 is SASEGT in the germline V gene. CDR3 region: CASSERAQGNQYF. CDR3 bases: TGTGCCAGCAGTGAAAGGGCTCAGGGCAATCAGTACTTC.

This clonotype was detected a few times. The J gene is TRBJ2-3, the V gene TRBV7-6; no clear D. The CDR3 runs to 13 residues. Trimming took 4 bases from V and 4 from J, leaving 9 bases between them. Germline V gene data show CDR1 as SGHVS and CDR2 as FNYEAQ. In DNA, the CDR3 is TGTGCCAGCAGCTACTCAGCCGCAGATACGCAGTATTTT. As protein: CASSYSAADTQYF.

The rearrangement links TRBV27 to TRBJ1-1; 8 bases are shared with TRBD1. The CDR3 totals 14 residues. Trimming took 6 bases from V and 5 from J; bases not matched to a gene: 8. Germline V lookup: CDR1 MNHEY, CDR2 SMNVEV (reference sequence). For the CDR3, the DNA is TGTGCCAGCAGCCGGGACAGGCAGAGGACTGAAGCTTTCTTT. Translation: CASSRDRQRTEAFF.

This chain uses TRBV2 with TRBJ2-1; D perhaps matches TRBD1 (5 bases). Looked up from germline, CDR1 is SNHLY and CDR2 is FYNNEI. This CDR3 comprises 11 residues. Trimming took off 4 bases at V and 10 bases at J, with 8 bases between the two ends. In DNA, the CDR3 is TGTGCCAGCAGTGGGGGCAGGGAGCAGTTCTTC. This codes for CASSGGREQFF.